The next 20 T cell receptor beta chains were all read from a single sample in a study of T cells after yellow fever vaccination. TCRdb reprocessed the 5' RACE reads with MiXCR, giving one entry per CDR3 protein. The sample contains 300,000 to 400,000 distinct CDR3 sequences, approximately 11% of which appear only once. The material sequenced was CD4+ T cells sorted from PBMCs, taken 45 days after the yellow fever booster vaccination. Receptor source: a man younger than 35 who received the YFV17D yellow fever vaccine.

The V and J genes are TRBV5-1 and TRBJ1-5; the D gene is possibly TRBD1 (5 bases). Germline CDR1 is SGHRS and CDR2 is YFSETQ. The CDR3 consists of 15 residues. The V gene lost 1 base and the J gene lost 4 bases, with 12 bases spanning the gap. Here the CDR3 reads CASSLIGAANQPQHF. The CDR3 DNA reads TGCGCCAGCAGCTTGATCGGGGCAGCGAATCAGCCCCAGCATTTT.

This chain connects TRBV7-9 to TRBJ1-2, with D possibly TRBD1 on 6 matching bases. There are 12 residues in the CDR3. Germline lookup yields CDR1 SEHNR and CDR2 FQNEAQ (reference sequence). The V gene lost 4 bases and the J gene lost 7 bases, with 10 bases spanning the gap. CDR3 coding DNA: TGTGCCAGCAGCTCCCAGGGGTTTGGCTACACCTTC. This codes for CASSSQGFGYTF.

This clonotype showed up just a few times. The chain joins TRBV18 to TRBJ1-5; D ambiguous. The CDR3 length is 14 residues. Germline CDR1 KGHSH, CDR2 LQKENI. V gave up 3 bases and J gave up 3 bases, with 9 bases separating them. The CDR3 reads CASSPSQSNQPQHF. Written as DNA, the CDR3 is TGTGCCAGCTCACCGAGTCAGTCCAATCAGCCCCAGCATTTT.

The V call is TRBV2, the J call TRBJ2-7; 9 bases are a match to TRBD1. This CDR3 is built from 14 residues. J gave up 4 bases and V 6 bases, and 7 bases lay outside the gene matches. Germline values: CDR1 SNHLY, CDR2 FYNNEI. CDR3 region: CASRGQGTGYEQYF. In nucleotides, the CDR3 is TGTGCCAGCAGGGGACAGGGAACGGGTTACGAGCAGTACTTC.

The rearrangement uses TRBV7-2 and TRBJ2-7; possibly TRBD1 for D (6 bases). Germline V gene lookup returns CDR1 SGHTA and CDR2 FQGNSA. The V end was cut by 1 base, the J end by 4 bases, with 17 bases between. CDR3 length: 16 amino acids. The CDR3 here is CASSLVHGGVGYEQYF. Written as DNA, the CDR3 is TGTGCCAGCAGCTTAGTGCATGGGGGCGTAGGTTACGAGCAGTACTTC.

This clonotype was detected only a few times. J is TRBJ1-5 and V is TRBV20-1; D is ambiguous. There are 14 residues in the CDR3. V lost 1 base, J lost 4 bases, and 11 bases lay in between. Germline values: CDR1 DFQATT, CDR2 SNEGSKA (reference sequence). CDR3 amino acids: CSARGGYGNQPQHF. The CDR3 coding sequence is TGCAGTGCTAGAGGAGGGTATGGGAATCAGCCCCAGCATTTT.

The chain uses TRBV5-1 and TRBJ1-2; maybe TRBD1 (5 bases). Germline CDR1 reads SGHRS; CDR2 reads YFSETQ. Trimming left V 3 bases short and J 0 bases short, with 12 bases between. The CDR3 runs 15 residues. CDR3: CASSYGALPNYGYTF. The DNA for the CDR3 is TGCGCCAGCAGCTATGGGGCCCTGCCTAACTATGGCTACACCTTC.

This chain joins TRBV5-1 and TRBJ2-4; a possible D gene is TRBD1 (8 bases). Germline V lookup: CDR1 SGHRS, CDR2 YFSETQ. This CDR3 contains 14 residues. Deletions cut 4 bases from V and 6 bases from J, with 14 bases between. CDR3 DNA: TGCGCCAGCAGCCAGACAGGGGAGGGAAACATTCAGTACTTC. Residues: CASSQTGEGNIQYF.

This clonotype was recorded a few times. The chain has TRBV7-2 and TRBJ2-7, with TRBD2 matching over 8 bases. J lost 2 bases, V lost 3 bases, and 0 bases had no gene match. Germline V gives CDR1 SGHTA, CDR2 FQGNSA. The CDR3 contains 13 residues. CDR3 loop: CASSFSGAYEQYV. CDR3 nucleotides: TGTGCCAGCAGCTTTAGCGGGGCCTACGAGCAGTACGTC.

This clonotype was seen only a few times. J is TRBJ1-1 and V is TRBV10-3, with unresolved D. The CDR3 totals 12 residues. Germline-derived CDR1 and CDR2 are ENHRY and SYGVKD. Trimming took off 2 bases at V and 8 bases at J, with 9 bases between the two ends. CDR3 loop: CAISELGSEAFF. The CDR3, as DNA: TGTGCCATCAGTGAGCTCGGGTCGGAAGCTTTCTTT.

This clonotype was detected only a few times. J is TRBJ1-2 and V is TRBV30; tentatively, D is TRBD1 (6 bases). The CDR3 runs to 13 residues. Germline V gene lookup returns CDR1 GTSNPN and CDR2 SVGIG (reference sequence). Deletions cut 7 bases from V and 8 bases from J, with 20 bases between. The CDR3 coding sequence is TGTGCCTACCTCCGGGACACCACCCGGGGCTACACCTTC. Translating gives CAYLRDTTRGYTF.

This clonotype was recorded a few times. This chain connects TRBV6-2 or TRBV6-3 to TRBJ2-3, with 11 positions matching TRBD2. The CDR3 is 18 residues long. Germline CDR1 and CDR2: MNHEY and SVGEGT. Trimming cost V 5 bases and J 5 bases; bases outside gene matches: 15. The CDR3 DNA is TGTGCCAGCAGTACCGGGACTAGCGGATACCCACTAGGAGATACGCAGTATTTT. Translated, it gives CASSTGTSGYPLGDTQYF.

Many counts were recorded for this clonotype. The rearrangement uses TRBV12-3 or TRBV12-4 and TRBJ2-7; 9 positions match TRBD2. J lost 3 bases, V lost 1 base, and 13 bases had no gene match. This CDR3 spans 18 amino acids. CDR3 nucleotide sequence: TGTGCCAGCAGTTTAGAAGGGATAGCGGGGGCGACCTTCTACGAGCAGTACTTC. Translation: CASSLEGIAGATFYEQYF.

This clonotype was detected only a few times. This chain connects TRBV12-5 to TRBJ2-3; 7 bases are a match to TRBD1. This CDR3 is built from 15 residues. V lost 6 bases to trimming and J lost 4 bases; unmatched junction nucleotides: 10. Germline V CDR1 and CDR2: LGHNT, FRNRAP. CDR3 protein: CASGSDRAEADTQYF. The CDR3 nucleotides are TGTGCTAGTGGCAGTGACAGGGCGGAGGCAGATACGCAGTATTTT. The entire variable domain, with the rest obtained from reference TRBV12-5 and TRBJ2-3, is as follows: DARVTQTPRHKVTEMGQEVTMRCQPILGHNTVFWYRQTMMQGLELLAYFRNRAPLDDSGMPKDRFSAEMPDATLATLKIQPSEPRDSAVYFCASGSDRAEADTQYFGPGTRLTVL.

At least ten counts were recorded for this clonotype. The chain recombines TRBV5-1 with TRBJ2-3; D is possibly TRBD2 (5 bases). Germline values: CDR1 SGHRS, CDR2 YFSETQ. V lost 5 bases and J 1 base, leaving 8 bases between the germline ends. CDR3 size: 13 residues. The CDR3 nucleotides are TGCGCCAGCAGTGTGAGGGGCACAGATACGCAGTATTTT. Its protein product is CASSVRGTDTQYF.

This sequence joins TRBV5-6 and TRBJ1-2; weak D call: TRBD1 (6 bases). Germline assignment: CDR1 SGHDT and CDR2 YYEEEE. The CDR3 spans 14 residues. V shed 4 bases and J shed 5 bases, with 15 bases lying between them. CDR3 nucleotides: TGTGCCAGCAGCCTGGCAAGGGGGGGGTATGGCTACACCTTC. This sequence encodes CASSLARGGYGYTF.

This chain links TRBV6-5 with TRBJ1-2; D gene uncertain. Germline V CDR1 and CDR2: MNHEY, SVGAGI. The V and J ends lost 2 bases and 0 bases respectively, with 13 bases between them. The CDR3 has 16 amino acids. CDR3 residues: CASSYIRTSANYGYTF. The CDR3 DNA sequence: TGTGCCAGCAGTTACATCCGGACCTCAGCTAACTATGGCTACACCTTC.

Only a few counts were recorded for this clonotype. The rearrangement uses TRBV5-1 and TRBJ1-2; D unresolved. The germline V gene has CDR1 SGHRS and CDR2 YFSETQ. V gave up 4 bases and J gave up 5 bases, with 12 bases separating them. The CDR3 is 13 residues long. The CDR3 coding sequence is TGCGCCAGCAGCCCTGACACCTCGTATGGCTACACCTTC. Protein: CASSPDTSYGYTF.

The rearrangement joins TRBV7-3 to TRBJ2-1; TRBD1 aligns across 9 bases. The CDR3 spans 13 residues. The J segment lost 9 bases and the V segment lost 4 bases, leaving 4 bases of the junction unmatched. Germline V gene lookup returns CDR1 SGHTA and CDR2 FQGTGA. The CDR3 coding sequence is TGTGCCAGCAGCTCGGGACAGGGCGGTGAGCAGTTCTTC. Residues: CASSSGQGGEQFF.

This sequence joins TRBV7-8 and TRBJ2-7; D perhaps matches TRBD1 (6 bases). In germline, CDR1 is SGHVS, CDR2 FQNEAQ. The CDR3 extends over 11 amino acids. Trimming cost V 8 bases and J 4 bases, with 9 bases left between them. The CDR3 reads CASGQLYEQYF. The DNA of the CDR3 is TGTGCCAGCGGACAGCTATACGAGCAGTACTTC.